A single sample gave rise to the 20 T cell receptor beta chains below, sequenced in a study of shared clonotypes between healthy human individuals. Repertoires were generated with immunoSEQ multiplex PCR, while TCRdb's copy carries only in-frame clones and drops some. The data contain around 2.1 million clones, approximately 94% of them singletons. The sequencing sample was made of naive CD4+ T cells sorted from blood. The subset denotes: CD45RA+ positively selected. The receptors originated from a man aged 18 to 35 in good health.

V gene TRBV7-6 combines with J gene TRBJ2-2, with TRBD2 identical over 11 bases. In germline, CDR1 is SGHVS, CDR2 FNYEAQ. V lost 3 bases to trimming and J lost 8 bases; unmatched junction nucleotides: 8. The CDR3 runs to 16 residues. The CDR3 DNA reads TGTGCCAGCAGCTTGGGACTAGCGGACGAACCAGGGGAGCTGTTTTTT. Protein product: CASSLGLADEPGELFF.

The chain joins TRBV6-5 to TRBJ2-7; 8 bases agree with TRBD2. This CDR3 has 12 amino acids. Losses at the gene ends were 6 bases for V and 9 bases for J; bases not matched to a gene: 7. The germline CDR1 and CDR2 sequences are MNHEY and SVGAGI. In DNA form, the CDR3 reads TGTGCCAGCAGACGGGGGAGCGGGGGGCAGTACTTC. It encodes CASRRGSGGQYF.

Only one count was recorded for this clone. The chain employs TRBV18 and TRBJ2-4; D is possibly TRBD1 (5 bases). The V and J ends lost 3 bases and 7 bases respectively, with 13 bases between them. CDR1 is KGHSH and CDR2 is LQKENI in the germline V gene. The CDR3 loop spans 14 amino acids. The CDR3 protein is CASSPTGSGNIQYF. In DNA, the CDR3 is TGTGCCAGCTCACCCACAGGTTCGGGTAACATTCAGTACTTC.

With regard to this clone: The same CDR3 also results from other DNA sequences found in this sample. CDR3: CASSLEISSYEQYF. The CDR3 DNA follows: TGTGCCAGCAGCTTGGAAATCAGCTCCTACGAGCAGTACTTC. The rearrangement uses TRBV5-4 and TRBJ2-7; D not resolved. From germline, CDR1 is SGHNT and CDR2 YYREEE (reference sequence). CDR3 length: 14 amino acids. Trimming took off 0 bases at V and 0 bases at J, with 7 bases between the two ends.

The chain carries TRBV7-9 and TRBJ2-2; 10 bases match TRBD2. This CDR3 is built from 18 residues. Germline loops: CDR1 SEHNR, CDR2 FQNEAQ (reference sequence). V shed 0 bases and J 7 bases; nucleotides not matched to a gene: 11. Here the CDR3 DNA reads TGTGCCAGCAGCTTAGCATCTAGCGGGGGTGCCCAGATCGGGGAGCTGTTTTTT. Translating gives CASSLASSGGAQIGELFF.

The V and J genes are TRBV19 and TRBJ1-2; no firm D call. With 4 bases removed from V and 7 bases from J, the gap between germline ends came to 4 bases. CDR1 is LNHDA, CDR2 SQIVND, per germline (reference sequence). The length of the CDR3 is 10 residues. The CDR3, as DNA: TGTGCCAGTAGTAGAGGTGGCTACACCTTC. Protein sequence: CASSRGGYTF.

The rearrangement uses TRBV19 and TRBJ2-3; tentatively, D is TRBD1 (6 bases). Germline CDR1 and CDR2: LNHDA and SQIVND (reference sequence). V dropped 5 bases and J dropped 4 bases, with 10 bases sitting between them. The CDR3 is 13 amino acids. CDR3 DNA sequence: TGTGCCAGTAGTCTAACAGGGTCAGATACGCAGTATTTT. Translation gives CASSLTGSDTQYF.

This chain connects TRBV28 to TRBJ2-7; 8 nucleotides match TRBD1. Trimming at V came to 7 bases and at J to 6 bases, leaving 5 bases not matched to a gene. This CDR3 has 12 residues. Germline V CDR1 and CDR2: MDHEN, SYDVKM. The DNA of the CDR3 is TGTGCCAGCAACCCAACAGGGGGCGAGCAGTACTTC. It specifies CASNPTGGEQYF.

Comment on this clone: Other DNA sequences from this sample encode an identical CDR3 as well. The rearrangement links TRBV19 to TRBJ1-5; D gene ambiguous. V gave up 0 bases and J gave up 1 base, with 4 bases separating them. The CDR3 extends over 14 amino acids. Germline V CDR1 and CDR2: LNHDA, SQIVND (reference sequence). This CDR3 is CASSIDQSNQPQHF. In DNA form, the CDR3 reads TGTGCCAGTAGTATAGACCAAAGCAATCAGCCCCAGCATTTT.

The chain employs TRBV25-1 and TRBJ1-3; TRBD1 aligns across 7 bases. The CDR3 spans 15 residues. V shed 0 bases, J shed 5 bases, and the junction held 4 bases outside the gene matches. CDR1 and CDR2 (germline): MGHDK, SYGVNS. In DNA, the CDR3 is TGTGCCAGCAGTGAATATAGGGGACAGAGAAACACCATATATTTT. Its translation is CASSEYRGQRNTIYF.

The chain employs TRBV30 and TRBJ2-7, with D unresolved. This CDR3 is built from 11 residues. The V and J ends lost 0 bases and 6 bases respectively, with 6 bases between them. Germline CDR1 reads GTSNPN; CDR2 reads SVGIG (reference sequence). The CDR3: CAWSVPTEQYF. CDR3 sequence (DNA): TGTGCCTGGAGTGTACCCACCGAGCAGTACTTC.

This sequence joins TRBV28 and TRBJ1-6, with 7 bases aligning to TRBD1. V gave up 6 bases and J gave up 11 bases; unmatched junction bases: 10. The CDR3 loop spans 14 amino acids. Germline assignment: CDR1 MDHEN and CDR2 SYDVKM. CDR3 amino acids: CASRSQGGGTPLHF. CDR3 in DNA: TGTGCCAGCAGGTCCCAGGGGGGCGGCACACCCCTCCACTTT.

Notes on this clone: Other DNA sequences in this specimen translate into the identical CDR3. V usage is TRBV18 and J usage is TRBJ2-1, with a weak D call TRBD2 (5 bases). The CDR3 length is 15 residues. V lost 1 base, J lost 0 bases, and 7 bases lay in between. Germline CDR1 KGHSH, CDR2 LQKENI. The CDR3, as DNA: TGTGCCAGCTCACCACTGGGGAGCTCCTACAATGAGCAGTTCTTC. Its protein is CASSPLGSSYNEQFF.

J is TRBJ2-1 and V is TRBV4-2; 7 bases are a match to TRBD2. The CDR3 consists of 17 residues. Trimming took 0 bases from V and 0 from J; bases not matched to a gene: 5. The V gene's germline CDR1 is LGHNA and CDR2 YNFKEQ. CDR3 coding DNA: TGTGCCAGCAGCCAAGATGGCGGGGGAAGCTCCTACAATGAGCAGTTCTTC. Translating it yields CASSQDGGGSSYNEQFF.

This chain joins TRBV7-2 and TRBJ2-7; D possibly corresponds to TRBD1 (6 bases). Between the trimmed V and J ends, which lost 3 bases and 7 bases, there was a span of 22 bases. Per germline, CDR1 SGHTA and CDR2 FQGNSA. CDR3 length equals 16 residues. The CDR3 spells CASSFRPGAERGEQYF. CDR3 nucleotide sequence: TGTGCCAGCAGCTTCCGGCCAGGGGCGGAGAGGGGGGAGCAGTACTTC.

This clone has only one observation. Other nucleotide sequences from this sample produce the same CDR3. The CDR3 region has the DNA TGTGCCAGTAGTATAGGACTAGCGGGGACCTACAATGAGCAGTTCTTC. This sequence encodes CASSIGLAGTYNEQFF. The chain recombines TRBV19 with TRBJ2-1; the match to TRBD2 covers 11 bases. The CDR3 sequence is 16 residues long. Looked up from germline, CDR1 is LNHDA and CDR2 is SQIVND (reference sequence). V shed 1 base and J 2 bases; nucleotides not matched to a gene: 1.

The chain carries TRBV5-1 and TRBJ2-1, with a tentative D call TRBD2 (5 bases). The CDR3 has 12 residues. The germline V and J ends were trimmed by 4 bases and 6 bases, with 8 bases remaining between them. Germline V gives CDR1 SGHRS, CDR2 YFSETQ. As DNA, the CDR3 is TGCGCCAGCAGCGGAAGCGGCAATGAGCAGTTCTTC. It encodes CASSGSGNEQFF.

The V gene is TRBV15, the J gene TRBJ2-1, with 10 bases matching TRBD2. Germline V gene sequence: CDR1 LNHNV, CDR2 YYDKDF (reference sequence). The length of the CDR3 is 15 residues. Trimming removed 0 bases from V and 5 bases from J; junction bases left unmatched: 1. CDR3 residues: CATSRDSGGNNEQFF. CDR3 nucleotides: TGTGCCACCAGCAGAGATAGCGGGGGGAACAATGAGCAGTTCTTC.

This clone was seen a few times. The chain is built from TRBV5-4 and TRBJ1-2; D unclear. V was trimmed by 0 bases and J by 4 bases, leaving 7 bases between them. This CDR3 is 13 amino acids long. Germline CDR1 is SGHNT and CDR2 is YYREEE (reference sequence). CDR3 bases: TGTGCCAGCAGCTTGGATCAGCTCTATGGCTACACCTTC. Amino acids: CASSLDQLYGYTF.

Concerning this clone: The sample contains more than one DNA sequence encoding this CDR3. This chain joins TRBV7-2 and TRBJ2-7; 8 bases are shared with TRBD1. The CDR3 consists of 15 residues. After removal of 1 base from V and 4 bases from J, the junction contained 6 bases not matched to a gene. Germline CDR1 SGHTA, CDR2 FQGNSA. For the CDR3, the DNA is TGTGCCAGCAGCTTAGTCGGACAGGGAACTTACGAGCAGTACTTC. Its protein is CASSLVGQGTYEQYF.